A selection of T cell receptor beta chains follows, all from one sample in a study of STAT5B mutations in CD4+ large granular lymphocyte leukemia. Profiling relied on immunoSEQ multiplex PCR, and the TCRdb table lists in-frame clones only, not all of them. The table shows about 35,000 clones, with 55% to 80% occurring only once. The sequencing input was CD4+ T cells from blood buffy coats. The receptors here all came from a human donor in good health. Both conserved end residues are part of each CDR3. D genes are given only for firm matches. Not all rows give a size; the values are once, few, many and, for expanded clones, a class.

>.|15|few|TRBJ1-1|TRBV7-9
TGTGCCAGCAGCTCGGACAGAGCTATGAACACTGAAGCTTTCTTT
CASSSDRAMNTEAFF
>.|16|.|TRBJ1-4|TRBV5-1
TGCGCCAGCAGCCAGGGGACTTTTTCAACTAATGAAAAACTGTTTTTT
CASSQGTFSTNEKLFF
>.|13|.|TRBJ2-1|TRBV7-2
TGTGCCAGCAGCTTAAGCTCCTACAATGAGCAGTTCTTC
CASSLSSYNEQFF
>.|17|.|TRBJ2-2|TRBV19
TGTGCCACCTCCCCGGGACAGGCGGGGGGGCACACCGGGGAGCTGTTTTTT
CATSPGQAGGHTGELFF
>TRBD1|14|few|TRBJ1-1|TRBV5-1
TGCGCCAGCACCCGAGACAGGGCGAACACTGAAGCTTTCTTT
CASTRDRANTEAFF
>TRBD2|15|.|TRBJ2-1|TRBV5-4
TGTGCCAGCAGCTTGGCTAGCGGGGGGGCGGGGGAGCAGTTCTTC
CASSLASGGAGEQFF
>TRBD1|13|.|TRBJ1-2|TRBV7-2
TGTGCCAGCAGTCCTGACAGGGATTATGGCTACACCTTC
CASSPDRDYGYTF
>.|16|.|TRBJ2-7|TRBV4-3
TGCGCCAGCAGCCAAGATAGGTCAGGTCAAGCCTACGAGCAGTACTTC
CASSQDRSGQAYEQYF
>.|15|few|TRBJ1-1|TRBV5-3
TGTGCCAGAAGCTTGGGGCTGAAGGAAGACACTGAAGCTTTCTTT
CARSLGLKEDTEAFF
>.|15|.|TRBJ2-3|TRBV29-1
TGCAGCGTCTCAACGACAGGATCTAGCACAGATACGCAGTATTTT
CSVSTTGSSTDTQYF